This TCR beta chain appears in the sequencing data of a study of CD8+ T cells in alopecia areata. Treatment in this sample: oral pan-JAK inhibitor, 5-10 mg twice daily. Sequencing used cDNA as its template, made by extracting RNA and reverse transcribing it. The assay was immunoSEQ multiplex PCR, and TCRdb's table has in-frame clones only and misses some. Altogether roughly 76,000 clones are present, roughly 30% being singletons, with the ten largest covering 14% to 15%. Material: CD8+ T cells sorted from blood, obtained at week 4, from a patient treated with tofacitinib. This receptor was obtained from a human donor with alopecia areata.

CDR3 coding DNA: TGCAGCGTTGAAGGGGCCGGGGAGCTGTTTTTT. Residues: CSVEGAGELFF. The chain joins TRBV29-1 to TRBJ2-2; D uncertain. CDR1 is SQVTM, CDR2 ANQGSEA, per germline. The CDR3 has 11 amino acids. Between the trimmed V and J ends, which lost 1 base and 6 bases, there was a span of 3 bases.